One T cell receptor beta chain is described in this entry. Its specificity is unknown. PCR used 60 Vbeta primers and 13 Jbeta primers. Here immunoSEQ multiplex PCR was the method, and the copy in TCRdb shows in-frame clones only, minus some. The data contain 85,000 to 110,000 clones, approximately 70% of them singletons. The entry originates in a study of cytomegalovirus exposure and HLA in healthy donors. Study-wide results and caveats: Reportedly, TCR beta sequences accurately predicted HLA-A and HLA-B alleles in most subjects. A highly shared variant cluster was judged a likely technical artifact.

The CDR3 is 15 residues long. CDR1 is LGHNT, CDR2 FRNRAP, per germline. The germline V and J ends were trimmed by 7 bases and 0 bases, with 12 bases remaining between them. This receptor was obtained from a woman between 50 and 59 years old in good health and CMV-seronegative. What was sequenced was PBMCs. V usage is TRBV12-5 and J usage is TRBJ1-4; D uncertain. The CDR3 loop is CASAKTHATNEKLFF. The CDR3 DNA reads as TGTGCTAGTGCCAAGACACACGCAACTAATGAAAAACTGTTTTTT.